This T cell receptor (beta chain) was captured in a study of cytomegalovirus exposure and HLA in healthy donors. Study-wide findings and caveats: The tendency of first-cohort TCR clusters to co-occur in the approximately 110 validation repertoires was identified by a subsequent analysis. Using the classifier, cytomegalovirus status was reportedly diagnosed with high specificity and sensitivity.

A word on this clone: Its antigen is still unknown.

TCRdb keeps only in-frame clones here, not all; method: immunoSEQ multiplex PCR. The sample records about 130,000 clones, 88% being singletons. The CDR3 totals 16 residues. CDR1 and CDR2 (germline): MNHEY, SMNVEV (reference sequence). Trimming left V 7 bases short and J 8 bases short, with 23 bases between. The V and J genes are TRBV27 and TRBJ1-4; possible D gene TRBD1, 5 bases. The sequenced sample consisted of PBMCs. This TCR was recovered from a young man in good health and CMV-seronegative. The CDR3 spells CASTSLGGKGGEKLFF. DNA of the CDR3: TGTGCCAGCACCTCCCTCGGGGGGAAGGGTGGAGAAAAACTGTTTTTT.